This T cell receptor (beta chain) was recovered during a study of blood T cell repertoires in COVID-19. The protocol was immunoSEQ multiplex PCR, while the TCRdb copy is restricted to in-frame clones and leaves out a portion. The sample carries some 140,000 clones, around 86% recorded once. The CDR3 runs 17 residues. Losses at the gene ends were 4 bases for V and 0 bases for J; bases not matched to a gene: 7. CDR1 MGHDK and CDR2 SYGVNS come from the germline V gene. The TCR was taken from a young man who had recovered from COVID-19. The sequencing input was PBMCs or T cells enriched from blood (not recorded which). This chain joins TRBV25-1 and TRBJ2-1, with 9 positions matching TRBD2. CDR3 in DNA: TGTGCCAGCAGTGGTAGCGGGGGAACCCGCTCCTACAATGAGCAGTTCTTC. Protein product: CASSGSGGTRSYNEQFF.